These T cell receptor beta chains were read from a single sample in a study of blood T cell repertoires in COVID-19. Here immunoSEQ multiplex PCR was the method, and the copy in TCRdb shows in-frame clones only, minus some. The table has tens of thousands of clones, around 90% seen once; the top ten hold around 4.7%. Sequencing used peripheral blood. The receptors were sampled from an older woman with active COVID-19. The CDR3 runs from the conserved cysteine through the conserved F or W. Each record gives: D gene, CDR3 length, V gene, clone size, J gene, CDR3 protein, CDR3 DNA. The D gene is left open where the match is weak. Only part of the rows carry a size: once, few, many, or a class if the clone is expanded.

TRBD1,16,TRBV6-2/TRBV6-3,-,TRBJ1-1,CASSYTQGGMNTEAFF,TGTGCCAGCAGTTACACGCAGGGGGGAATGAACACTGAAGCTTTCTTT
-,15,TRBV5-1,-,TRBJ2-1,CASSLVAASYNEQFF,TGCGCCAGCAGCTTGGTAGCGGCATCCTACAATGAGCAGTTCTTC
-,18,TRBV9,-,TRBJ2-1,CASSVNSGAGGRYNEQFF,TGTGCCAGCAGCGTTAATAGCGGGGCAGGGGGACGCTACAATGAGCAGTTCTTC
-,13,TRBV19,-,TRBJ2-1,CASSPVPQGRQFF,TGTGCCAGTAGTCCCGTCCCGCAGGGGCGGCAGTTCTTC
-,15,TRBV11-2,-,TRBJ2-1,CASSSDGRASNEQFF,TGTGCCAGCAGCTCCGATGGGCGCGCAAGCAATGAGCAGTTCTTC
TRBD1,14,TRBV5-1,-,TRBJ2-1,CASSFQGAGNEQFF,TGCGCCAGCAGCTTCCAGGGGGCTGGAAATGAGCAGTTCTTC
-,12,TRBV5-6,-,TRBJ2-1,CASSLGGREQFF,TGTGCCAGCAGCTTGGGAGGGCGGGAGCAGTTCTTC
TRBD1,13,TRBV24-1,-,TRBJ1-2,CATSDPGTDGYTF,TGTGCCACCAGTGACCCAGGGACAGACGGCTACACCTTC
-,17,TRBV18,-,TRBJ2-3,CASSPAGLTRSTDTQYF,TGTGCCAGCTCACCTGCGGGGCTCACGAGAAGCACAGATACGCAGTATTTT
-,16,TRBV18,-,TRBJ1-2,CASSPNDGPSRGGYTF,TGTGCCAGCTCACCCAATGACGGACCGTCTCGGGGTGGCTACACCTTC
-,15,TRBV19,once,TRBJ2-1,CASSTHSNRVNEQFF,TGTGCCAGTAGTACCCACTCGAACAGGGTCAATGAGCAGTTCTTC
-,13,TRBV10-3,-,TRBJ1-1,CAITPTPNTEAFF,TGTGCCATCACCCCGACACCGAACACTGAAGCTTTCTTT
TRBD1,13,TRBV28,-,TRBJ2-7,CASSPHDRDEQYF,TGTGCCAGCAGTCCCCACGACAGGGACGAGCAGTACTTC
-,12,TRBV19,-,TRBJ2-1,CASSGQMDEQFF,TGTGCCAGTAGCGGACAGATGGATGAGCAGTTCTTC
-,14,TRBV3-1/TRBV3-2,-,TRBJ2-1,CASSQVSFRSEQFF,TGTGCCAGCAGCCAAGTGTCGTTTAGGAGTGAGCAGTTCTTC
TRBD1,14,TRBV5-1,-,TRBJ1-4,CASSLQGPNEKLFF,TGCGCCAGCAGCTTACAGGGGCCTAATGAAAAACTGTTTTTT
-,13,TRBV2,-,TRBJ2-4,CASSVNARNIQYF,TGTGCCAGCAGTGTAAATGCCAGAAACATTCAGTACTTC
-,15,TRBV28,-,TRBJ2-4,CASRSGGLAKNIQYF,TGTGCCAGCAGGAGCGGCGGCCTGGCCAAAAACATTCAGTACTTC
TRBD2,15,TRBV5-1,-,TRBJ2-7,CASSLVASGSHEQYF,TGCGCCAGCAGCTTGGTTGCTAGCGGGAGCCACGAGCAGTACTTC
TRBD1,11,TRBV2,-,TRBJ2-1,CASRYRGEQFF,TGTGCCAGCAGGTACAGGGGTGAGCAGTTCTTC
TRBD1,19,TRBV7-8,-,TRBJ1-1,CASSYEKQTAGQGEREAFF,TGTGCCAGCAGCTACGAAAAACAGACCGCGGGACAGGGGGAGAGAGAAGCTTTCTTT
-,12,TRBV19,-,TRBJ1-1,CASSQAGTEAFF,TGTGCCAGTAGTCAGGCGGGGACTGAAGCTTTCTTT
TRBD1,15,TRBV19,-,TRBJ1-5,CASTSDRGSWQPQHF,TGTGCCAGTACGTCGGACAGGGGGTCCTGGCAGCCCCAGCATTTT
TRBD1,16,TRBV28,-,TRBJ1-2,CASSPGQGARGYGYTF,TGTGCCAGCAGCCCGGGACAGGGGGCACGAGGCTATGGCTACACCTTC
TRBD1,15,TRBV4-1,-,TRBJ1-5,CASSQGQGANQPQHF,TGCGCCAGCAGCCAAGGACAGGGAGCCAATCAGCCCCAGCATTTT
-,15,TRBV5-4,once,TRBJ2-3,CASSRTGSSSDTQYF,TGTGCCAGCAGCCGAACAGGGTCCAGTTCAGATACGCAGTATTTT
TRBD1,15,TRBV15,-,TRBJ2-7,CATHLRDRVAYEQYF,TGTGCCACCCATCTAAGGGACAGGGTTGCCTACGAGCAGTACTTC
-,11,TRBV25-1,-,TRBJ2-7,CASSAHRAQYF,TGTGCCAGCAGTGCGCACAGGGCTCAGTACTTC
TRBD2,17,TRBV28,-,TRBJ2-1,CASRGNGLAETYNEQFF,TGTGCCAGCAGGGGGAATGGACTAGCGGAAACCTACAATGAGCAGTTCTTC
-,15,TRBV25-1,-,TRBJ2-1,CASSMLGARYNEQFF,TGTGCCAGCAGTATGCTGGGGGCGCGATACAATGAGCAGTTCTTC
-,14,TRBV7-9,-,TRBJ1-1,CASSLTGAYTEAFF,TGTGCCAGCAGCTTGACAGGCGCCTACACTGAAGCTTTCTTT
-,16,TRBV7-9,-,TRBJ2-2,CASSPPGVQGTGELFF,TGTGCCAGCAGCCCCCCGGGAGTCCAAGGCACCGGGGAGCTGTTTTTT
-,14,TRBV6-2/TRBV6-3,-,TRBJ2-7,CASSYLDRNYEQYF,TGTGCCAGCAGTTACTTGGACAGAAACTACGAGCAGTACTTC